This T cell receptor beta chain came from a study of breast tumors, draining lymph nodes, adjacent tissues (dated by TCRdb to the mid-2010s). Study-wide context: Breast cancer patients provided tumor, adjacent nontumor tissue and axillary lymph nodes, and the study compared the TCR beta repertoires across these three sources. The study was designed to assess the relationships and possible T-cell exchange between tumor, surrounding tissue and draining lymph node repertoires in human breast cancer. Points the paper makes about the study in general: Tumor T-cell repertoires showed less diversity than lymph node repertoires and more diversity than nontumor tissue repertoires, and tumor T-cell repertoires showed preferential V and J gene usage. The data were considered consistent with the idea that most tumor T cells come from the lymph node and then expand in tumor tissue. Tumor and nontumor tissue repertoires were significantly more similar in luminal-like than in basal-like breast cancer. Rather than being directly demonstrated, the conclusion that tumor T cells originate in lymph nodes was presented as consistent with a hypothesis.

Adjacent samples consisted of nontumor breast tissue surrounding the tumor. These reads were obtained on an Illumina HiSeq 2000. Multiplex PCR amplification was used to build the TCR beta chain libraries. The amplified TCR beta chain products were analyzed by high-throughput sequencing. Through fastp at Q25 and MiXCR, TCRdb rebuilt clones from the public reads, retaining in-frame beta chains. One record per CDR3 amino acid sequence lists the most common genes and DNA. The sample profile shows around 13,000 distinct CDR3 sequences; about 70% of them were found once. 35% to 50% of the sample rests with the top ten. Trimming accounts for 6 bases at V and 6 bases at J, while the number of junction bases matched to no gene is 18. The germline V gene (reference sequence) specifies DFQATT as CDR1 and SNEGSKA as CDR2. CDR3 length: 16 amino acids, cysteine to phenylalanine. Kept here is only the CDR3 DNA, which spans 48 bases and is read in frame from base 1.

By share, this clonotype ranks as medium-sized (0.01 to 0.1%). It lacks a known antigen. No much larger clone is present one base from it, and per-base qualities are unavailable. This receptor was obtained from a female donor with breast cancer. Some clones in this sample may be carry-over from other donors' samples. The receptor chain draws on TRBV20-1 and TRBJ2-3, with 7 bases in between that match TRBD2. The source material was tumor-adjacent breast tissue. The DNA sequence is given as TGCAGTGCCGAGAGCCGGCTATCCCGGGGGGTGGATACGCAGTATTTT. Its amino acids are CSAESRLSRGVDTQYF.